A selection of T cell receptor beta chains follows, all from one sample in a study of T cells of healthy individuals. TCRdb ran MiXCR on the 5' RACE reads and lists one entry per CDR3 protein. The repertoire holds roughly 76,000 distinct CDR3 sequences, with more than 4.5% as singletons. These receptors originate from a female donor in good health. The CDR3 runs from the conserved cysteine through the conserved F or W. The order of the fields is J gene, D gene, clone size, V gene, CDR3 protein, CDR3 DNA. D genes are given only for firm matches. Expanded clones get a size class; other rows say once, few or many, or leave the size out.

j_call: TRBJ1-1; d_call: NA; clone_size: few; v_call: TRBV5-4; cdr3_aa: CASSLRGVNTEAFF; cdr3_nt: TGTGCCAGCAGCTTGCGGGGGGTAAACACTGAAGCTTTCTTT
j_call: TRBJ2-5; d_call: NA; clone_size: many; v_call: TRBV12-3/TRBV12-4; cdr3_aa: CASTGYDSGRIETQYF; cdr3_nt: TGTGCCAGCACCGGATATGACTCCGGTCGGATTGAGACCCAGTACTTC
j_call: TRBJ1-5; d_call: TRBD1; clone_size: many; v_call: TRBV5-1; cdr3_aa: CASSRDSSNQPQHF; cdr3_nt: TGCGCCAGCAGCCGGGACAGTAGCAATCAGCCCCAGCATTTT
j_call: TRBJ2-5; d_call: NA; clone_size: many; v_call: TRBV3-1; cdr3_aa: CASSQPGGDVGGTQYF; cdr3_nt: TGTGCCAGCAGCCAACCCGGGGGTGATGTCGGGGGGACCCAGTACTTC
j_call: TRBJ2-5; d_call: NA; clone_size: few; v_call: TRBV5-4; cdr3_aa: CASTALGTPQETQYF; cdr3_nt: TGTGCCAGCACCGCTCTTGGGACTCCCCAAGAGACCCAGTACTTC
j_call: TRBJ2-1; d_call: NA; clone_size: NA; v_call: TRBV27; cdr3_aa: CASSINRIEQFF; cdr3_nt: TGTGCCAGCAGTATTAACCGAATTGAGCAGTTCTTC
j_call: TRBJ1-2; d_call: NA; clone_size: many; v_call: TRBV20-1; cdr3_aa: CSARTTNRNYGYTF; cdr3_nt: TGCAGTGCTAGAACAACTAATAGAAACTATGGCTACACCTTC
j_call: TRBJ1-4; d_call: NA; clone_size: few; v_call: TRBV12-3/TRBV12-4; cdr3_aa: CASSTRGGGPNEKLFF; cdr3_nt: TGTGCCAGCAGTACCCGGGGAGGGGGACCTAATGAAAAACTGTTTTTT
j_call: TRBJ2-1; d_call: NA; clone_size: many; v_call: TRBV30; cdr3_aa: CAWSALNEQFF; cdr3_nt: TGTGCCTGGAGTGCCCTCAATGAGCAGTTCTTC
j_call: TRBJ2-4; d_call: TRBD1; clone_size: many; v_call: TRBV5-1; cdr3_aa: CASSVTGGKNIQYF; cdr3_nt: TGCGCCAGCAGCGTGACAGGGGGCAAAAACATTCAGTACTTC
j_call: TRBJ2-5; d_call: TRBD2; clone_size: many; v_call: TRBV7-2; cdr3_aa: CASSPRTSGSLGKETQYF; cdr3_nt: TGTGCCAGCAGCCCGCGGACTAGCGGGAGTTTGGGGAAAGAGACCCAGTACTTC